One T cell receptor beta chain is described in this entry. No antigen is known for it. No qualities accompany the bases; no much larger clone lies one base away. Healthy HIV-negative adults with no recently reported acute infections or vaccinations were included as donors. Every donor was a Caucasian adult living in Nashville, Tennessee, USA. CD4+ T cells were enriched through magnetic negative selection, after which naive cells were positively selected on CD45RA and the remaining negative fraction served as the memory subset. Blood was collected by leukapheresis, and PBMCs were isolated by Ficoll-Histopaque density gradient centrifugation and then cryopreserved in liquid nitrogen vapor phase. Purity and quantity of every magnetically sorted T cell population were checked by analytical flow cytometry. Genomic DNA was isolated from each sorted fraction and quantified by UV absorbance on a Nanodrop 2000c.

This sample is drawn from a study of shared clonotypes between healthy human individuals (TCRdb year 2020). In terms of the full investigation: The cohort included three men and a couple of women between 18 and 49 years of age. To increase sequencing depth and limit assay-specific biases, different laboratories used diverse techniques to prepare libraries and sequence TCR repertoires. Per donor, three plates each were used for CD4 naive and CD4 memory, two for CD8 naive, and one for CD8 memory. Per donor, leukapheresis produced somewhere between about 0.94 and 9 billion PBMCs. To estimate repertoire size and how much clonotypes are shared between individuals, the study performed deep sequencing of blood TCR repertoires from a handful of healthy adults.

On the study overall, not on this receptor specifically: The small number of donors limited the genetic and exposure-history diversity represented. Naive subsets generally had larger estimated clonotype richness than memory subsets did. Clonotypes shared by all four sorted-subset donors showed higher generation probabilities than non-shared clonotypes. Even with the large sequencing depth, rarefaction of the sorted-subset datasets indicated that sequencing was incomplete. Sharing across four donors was observed for about 5% of naive CD4, less than 4% of naive CD8, over 2% of memory CD4, and about 0.39% of memory CD8 clonotypes. Sampling was restricted to blood, and TCR repertoires in tissues likely differ from the TCR repertoires found in blood. Pairwise subsampling indicated that sequencing depth was expected to affect the degree of clonotype sharing among donors.

Using the deep immunoSEQ assay, TCR CDR3 regions were amplified from genomic DNA by multiplex PCR. For each cell subset, the extracted genomic DNA was distributed evenly across all wells of several immunoSEQ 96-well plates, and each plate served as one replicate. For sorted subsets, each replicate PCR was loaded with approximately 200 ng genomic DNA, equivalent to about 30,000 T cell genomes. Purified libraries were quantified with a Qubit 3.0 fluorometer, sized on a Bioanalyzer 2100, and re-quantified with the KAPA Library Quantification kit. Every immunoSEQ 96-well plate was sequenced on a separate single-read 150-cycle Illumina NextSeq 550 flow cell. In the paper's pipeline: The immunoSEQ output contained only junctional sequences without quality scores, so filtering could not match that applied to full-length reads. Sequences were annotated with PyIR, a Python wrapper for IgBLAST v1.9, using IMGT germline references to assign V/J genes and CDR3. Any read was removed if the V/J assignment was weak (E-value above 1e-6), the CDR3 was missing, or the read contained stop codons, out-of-frame junctions, or ambiguous translated residues. V3J clonotypes were defined as sequences sharing an identical inferred V gene, J gene, and CDR3 amino acid sequence. The percentage overlap between two repertoires was calculated by dividing the number of shared unique clonotypes by the size of the smaller repertoire. Repertoire richness was assessed with RTK rarefaction, the Chao1 estimator, and Recon v2.1 estimates of unobserved clonotypes. For all TCRbeta clonotypes obtained by the gDNA method from a handful of donors, generation probabilities were computed with OLGA. Drawn from immuneACCESS, this table holds only the in-frame rearrangements with V and J called that TCRdb kept. Clones are partly lost; checked studies trace under half to an unresolved V gene and leave the rest unexplained. Clone size and V and J calls were adopted from that table, with D and trimming inferred from the DNA. Counted in this sample were roughly 220,000 clones; approximately 70% of them appeared once. The ten top clones hold 11% of the sample.

The CDR3 has 14 amino acids, counting the end cysteine and phenylalanine. Only the CDR3 DNA stays, 42 bases, in frame from base 1. V trim: 5 bases; J trim: 2 bases; unmatched bases: 4. Sequences ENHRY (CDR1) and SYGVKD (CDR2) are obtained from the germline V gene. This sequence originates from a man aged 25 to 40 in good health. This receptor chain uses TRBV10-3 and TRBJ2-7, and 9 junctional nucleotides match TRBD2. Sequencing input: memory CD4+ T cells sorted from blood. The meaning of the sample's cell subset or site label: CD45RA-negative fraction. The base sequence is TGTGCCATCAGTTTAGCGGGAGCGACCTACGAGCAGTACTTC. This translates into CAISLAGATYEQYF.